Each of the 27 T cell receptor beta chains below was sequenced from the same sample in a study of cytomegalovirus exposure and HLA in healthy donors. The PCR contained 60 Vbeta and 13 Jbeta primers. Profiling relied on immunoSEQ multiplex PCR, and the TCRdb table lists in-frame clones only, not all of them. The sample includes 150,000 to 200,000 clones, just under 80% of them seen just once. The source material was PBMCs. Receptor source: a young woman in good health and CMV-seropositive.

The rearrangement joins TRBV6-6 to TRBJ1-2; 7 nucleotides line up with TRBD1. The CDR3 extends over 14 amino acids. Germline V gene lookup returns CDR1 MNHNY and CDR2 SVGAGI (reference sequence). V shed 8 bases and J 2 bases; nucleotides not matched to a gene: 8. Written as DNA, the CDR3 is TGTGCCAGCCGTACAGGGGCGACGAACTATGGCTACACCTTC. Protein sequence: CASRTGATNYGYTF.

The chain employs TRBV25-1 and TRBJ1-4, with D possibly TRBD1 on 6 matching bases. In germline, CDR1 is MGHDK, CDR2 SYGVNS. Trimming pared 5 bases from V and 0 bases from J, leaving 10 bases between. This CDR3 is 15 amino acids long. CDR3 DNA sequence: TGTGCCAGCAGTCGGGACACCTCAACTAATGAAAAACTGTTTTTT. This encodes CASSRDTSTNEKLFF.

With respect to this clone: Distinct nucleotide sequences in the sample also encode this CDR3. CDR3 bases: TGTGCCAGCAGCGCTTCGACAGATACGCAGTATTTT. It encodes CASSASTDTQYF. The chain is built from TRBV9 and TRBJ2-3; D is ambiguous. With 3 bases removed from V and 3 bases from J, the gap between germline ends came to 5 bases. Germline V gene sequence: CDR1 SGDLS, CDR2 YYNGEE. The CDR3 totals 12 residues.

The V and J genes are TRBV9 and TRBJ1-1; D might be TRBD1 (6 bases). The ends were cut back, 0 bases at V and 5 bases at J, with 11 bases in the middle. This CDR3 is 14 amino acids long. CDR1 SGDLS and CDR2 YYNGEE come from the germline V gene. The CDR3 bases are TGTGCCAGCAGCGTAGGGGGGGGCCCTACTGAAGCTTTCTTT. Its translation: CASSVGGGPTEAFF.

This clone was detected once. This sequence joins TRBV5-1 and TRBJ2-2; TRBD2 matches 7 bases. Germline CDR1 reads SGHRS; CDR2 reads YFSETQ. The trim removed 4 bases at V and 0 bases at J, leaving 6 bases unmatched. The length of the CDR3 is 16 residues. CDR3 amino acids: CASSPGAGTNTGELFF. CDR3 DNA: TGCGCCAGCAGCCCTGGAGCGGGAACGAACACCGGGGAGCTGTTTTTT.

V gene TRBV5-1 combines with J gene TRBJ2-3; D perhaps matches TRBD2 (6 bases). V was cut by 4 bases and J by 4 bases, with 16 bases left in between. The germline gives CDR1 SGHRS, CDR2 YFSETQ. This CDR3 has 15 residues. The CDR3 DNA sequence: TGCGCCAGCAGCGGGCGACTAGTGGTTTCAGATACGCAGTATTTT. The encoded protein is CASSGRLVVSDTQYF.

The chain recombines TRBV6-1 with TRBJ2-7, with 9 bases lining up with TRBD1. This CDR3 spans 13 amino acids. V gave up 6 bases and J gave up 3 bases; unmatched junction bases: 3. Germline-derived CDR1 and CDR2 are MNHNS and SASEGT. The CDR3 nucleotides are TGTGCCAGCAGGGGGACAGGGAACTACGAGCAGTACTTC. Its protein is CASRGTGNYEQYF.

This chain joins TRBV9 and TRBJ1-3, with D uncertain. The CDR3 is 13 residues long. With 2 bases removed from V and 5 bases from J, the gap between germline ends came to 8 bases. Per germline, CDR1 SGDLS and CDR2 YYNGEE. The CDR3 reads CASSVGSRNTIYF. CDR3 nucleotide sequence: TGTGCCAGCAGCGTGGGCAGTCGAAACACCATATATTTT.

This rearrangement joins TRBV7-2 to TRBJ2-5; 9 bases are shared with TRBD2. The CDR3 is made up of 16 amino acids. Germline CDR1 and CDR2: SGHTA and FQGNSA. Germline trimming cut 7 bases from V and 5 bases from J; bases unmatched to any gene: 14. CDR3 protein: CASTPRAGGRRETQYF. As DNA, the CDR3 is TGTGCCAGCACCCCCAGGGCGGGGGGGCGCCGGGAGACCCAGTACTTC.

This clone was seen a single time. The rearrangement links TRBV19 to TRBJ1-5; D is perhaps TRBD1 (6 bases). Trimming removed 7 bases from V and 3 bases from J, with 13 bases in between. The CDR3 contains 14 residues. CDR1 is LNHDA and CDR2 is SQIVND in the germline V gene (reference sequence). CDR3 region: CASNPGQSNQPQHF. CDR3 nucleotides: TGTGCCAGTAACCCCGGACAGTCCAATCAGCCCCAGCATTTT.

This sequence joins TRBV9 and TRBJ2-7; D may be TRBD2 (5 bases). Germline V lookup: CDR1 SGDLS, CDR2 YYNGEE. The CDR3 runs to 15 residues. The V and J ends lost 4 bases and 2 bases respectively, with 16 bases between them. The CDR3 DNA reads TGTGCCAGCAGCCCCGATGGGGAGAGTACCTACGAGCAGTACTTC. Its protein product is CASSPDGESTYEQYF.

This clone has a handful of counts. CDR3 in DNA: TGTGCCAGTAGCCCTGGGACAGGGAGCGATGGCTACACCTTC. This codes for CASSPGTGSDGYTF. This chain joins TRBV19 and TRBJ1-2; TRBD1 matches at 9 bases. J lost 6 bases, V lost 6 bases, and 8 bases had no gene match. The CDR3 is 14 amino acids. CDR1 is LNHDA and CDR2 is SQIVND in the germline V gene (reference sequence).

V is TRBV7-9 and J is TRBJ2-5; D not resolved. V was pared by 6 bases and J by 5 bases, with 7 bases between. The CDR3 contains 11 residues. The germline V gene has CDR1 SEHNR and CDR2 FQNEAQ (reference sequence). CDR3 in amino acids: CASRVRETQYF. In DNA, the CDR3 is TGTGCCAGCAGAGTCCGGGAGACCCAGTACTTC.

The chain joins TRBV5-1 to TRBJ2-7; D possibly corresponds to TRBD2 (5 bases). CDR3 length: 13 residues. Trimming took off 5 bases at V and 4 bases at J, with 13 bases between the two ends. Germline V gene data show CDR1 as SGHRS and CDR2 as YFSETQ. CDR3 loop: CASSEGADYEQYF. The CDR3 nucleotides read TGCGCCAGCAGTGAGGGCGCAGATTACGAGCAGTACTTC.

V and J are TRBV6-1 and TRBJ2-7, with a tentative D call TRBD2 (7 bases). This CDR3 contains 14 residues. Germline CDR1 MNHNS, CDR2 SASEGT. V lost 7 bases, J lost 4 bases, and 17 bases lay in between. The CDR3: CASTGGQGGYEQYF. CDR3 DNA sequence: TGTGCCAGCACCGGGGGGCAGGGTGGGTACGAGCAGTACTTC.

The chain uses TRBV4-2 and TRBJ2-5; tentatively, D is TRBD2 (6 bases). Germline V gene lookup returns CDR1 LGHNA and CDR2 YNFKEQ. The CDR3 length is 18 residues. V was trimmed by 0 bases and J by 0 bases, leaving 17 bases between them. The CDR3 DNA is TGTGCCAGCAGCCAAGATTCCCGACTAGAAACCTACCAAGAGACCCAGTACTTC. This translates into CASSQDSRLETYQETQYF.

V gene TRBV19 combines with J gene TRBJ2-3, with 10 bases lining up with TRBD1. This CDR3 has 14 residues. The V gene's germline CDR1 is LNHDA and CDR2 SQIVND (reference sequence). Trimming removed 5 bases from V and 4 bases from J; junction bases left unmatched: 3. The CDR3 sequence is CASSAGTGADTQYF. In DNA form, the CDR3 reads TGTGCCAGTAGTGCCGGGACAGGGGCAGATACGCAGTATTTT.

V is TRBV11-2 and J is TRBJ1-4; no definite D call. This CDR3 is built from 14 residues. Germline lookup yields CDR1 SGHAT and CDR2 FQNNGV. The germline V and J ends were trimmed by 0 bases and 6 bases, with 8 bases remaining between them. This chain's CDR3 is CASSLDPGDEKLFF. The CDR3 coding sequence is TGTGCCAGCAGCTTAGATCCGGGAGATGAAAAACTGTTTTTT.

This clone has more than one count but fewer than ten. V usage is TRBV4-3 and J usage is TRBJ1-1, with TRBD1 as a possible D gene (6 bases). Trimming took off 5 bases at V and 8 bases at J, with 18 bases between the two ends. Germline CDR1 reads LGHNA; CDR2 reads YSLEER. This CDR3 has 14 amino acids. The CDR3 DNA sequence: TGCGCCAGCAGCGCCTATAAGTGGACAGACGAAGCTTTCTTT. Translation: CASSAYKWTDEAFF.

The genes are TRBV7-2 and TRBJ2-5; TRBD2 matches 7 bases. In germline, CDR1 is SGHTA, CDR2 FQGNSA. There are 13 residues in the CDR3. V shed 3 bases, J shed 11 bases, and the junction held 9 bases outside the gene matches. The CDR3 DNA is TGTGCCAGCAGCTTGGATTCAGGAGCGGGGCAGTACTTC. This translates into CASSLDSGAGQYF.

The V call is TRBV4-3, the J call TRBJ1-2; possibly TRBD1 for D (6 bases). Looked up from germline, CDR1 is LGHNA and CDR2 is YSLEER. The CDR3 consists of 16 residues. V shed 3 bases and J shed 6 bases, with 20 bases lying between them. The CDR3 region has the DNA TGCGCCAGCAGCCAGGAACTACAGGGATCATACCATGGCTACACCTTC. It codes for CASSQELQGSYHGYTF.

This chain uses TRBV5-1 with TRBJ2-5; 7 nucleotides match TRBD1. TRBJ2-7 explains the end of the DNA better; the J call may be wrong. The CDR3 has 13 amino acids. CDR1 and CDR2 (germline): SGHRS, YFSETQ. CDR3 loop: CASSWDSSYEQYF. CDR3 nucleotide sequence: TGCGCCAGCAGCTGGGACAGTTCCTACGAGCAGTACTTC.

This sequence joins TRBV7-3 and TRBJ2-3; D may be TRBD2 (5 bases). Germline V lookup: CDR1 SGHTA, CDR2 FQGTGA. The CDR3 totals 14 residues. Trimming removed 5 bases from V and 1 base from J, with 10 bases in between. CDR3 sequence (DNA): TGTGCCAGCAGCCGACTCGGGGGCACAGATACGCAGTATTTT. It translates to CASSRLGGTDTQYF.

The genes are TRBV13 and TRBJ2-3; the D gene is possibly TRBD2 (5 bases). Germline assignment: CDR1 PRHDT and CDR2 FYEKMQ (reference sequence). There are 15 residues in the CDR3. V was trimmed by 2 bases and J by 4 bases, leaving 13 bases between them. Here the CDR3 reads CASSLTRAVADTQYF. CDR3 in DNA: TGTGCCAGCAGCTTAACGCGGGCGGTCGCAGATACGCAGTATTTT.

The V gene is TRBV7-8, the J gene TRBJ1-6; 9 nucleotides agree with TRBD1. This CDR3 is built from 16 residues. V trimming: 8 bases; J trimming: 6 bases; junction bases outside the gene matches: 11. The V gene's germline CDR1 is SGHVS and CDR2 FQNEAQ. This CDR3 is CASGLQGAMGNSPLHF. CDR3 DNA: TGTGCCAGCGGTCTACAGGGGGCAATGGGTAATTCACCCCTCCACTTT.

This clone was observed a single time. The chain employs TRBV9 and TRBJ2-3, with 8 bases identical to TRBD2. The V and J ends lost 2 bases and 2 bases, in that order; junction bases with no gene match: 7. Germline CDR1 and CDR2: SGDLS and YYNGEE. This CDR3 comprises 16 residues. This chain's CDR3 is CASSVEGLGYTDTQYF. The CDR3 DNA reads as TGTGCCAGCAGCGTTGAGGGACTAGGGTACACAGATACGCAGTATTTT.

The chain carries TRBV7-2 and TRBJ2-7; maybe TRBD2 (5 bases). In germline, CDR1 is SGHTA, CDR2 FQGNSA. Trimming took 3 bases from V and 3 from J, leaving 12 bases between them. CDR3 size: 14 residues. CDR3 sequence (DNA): TGTGCCAGCAGCTTTAAGATCGGGATCTACGAGCAGTACTTC. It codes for CASSFKIGIYEQYF.